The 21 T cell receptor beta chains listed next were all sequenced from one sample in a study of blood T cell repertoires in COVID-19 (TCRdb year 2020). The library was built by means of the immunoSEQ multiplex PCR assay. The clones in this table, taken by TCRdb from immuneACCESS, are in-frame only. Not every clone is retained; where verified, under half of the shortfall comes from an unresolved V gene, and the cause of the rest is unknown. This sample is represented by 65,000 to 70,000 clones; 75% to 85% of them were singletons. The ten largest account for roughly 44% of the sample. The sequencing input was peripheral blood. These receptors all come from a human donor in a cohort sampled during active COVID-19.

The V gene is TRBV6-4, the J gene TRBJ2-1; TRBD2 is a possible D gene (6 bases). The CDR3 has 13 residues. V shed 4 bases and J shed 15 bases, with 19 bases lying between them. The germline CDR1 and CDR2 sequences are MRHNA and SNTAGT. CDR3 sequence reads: CASSANGRDLVFF. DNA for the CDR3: TGTGCCAGCAGTGCCAATGGCCGGGACTTAGTGTTCTTC.

This chain's CDR3 is CAWEKELLYGYTF. The CDR3 nucleotides read TGTGCCTGGGAAAAAGAGCTCCTCTATGGCTACACCTTC. The V call is TRBV30, the J call TRBJ1-2; D is uncertain. The germline V and J ends were trimmed by 5 bases and 4 bases, with 14 bases remaining between them. The CDR3 extends over 13 amino acids. Germline CDR1 reads GTSNPN; CDR2 reads SVGIG (reference sequence).

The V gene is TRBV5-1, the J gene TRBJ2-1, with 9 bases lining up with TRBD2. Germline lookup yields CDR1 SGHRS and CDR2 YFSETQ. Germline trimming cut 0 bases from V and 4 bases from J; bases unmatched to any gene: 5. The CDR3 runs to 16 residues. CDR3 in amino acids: CASSLGAGGLYNEQFF. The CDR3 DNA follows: TGCGCCAGCAGCTTGGGAGCGGGGGGCCTATACAATGAGCAGTTCTTC. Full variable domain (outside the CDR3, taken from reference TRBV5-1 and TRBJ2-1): KAGVTQTPRYLIKTRGQQVTLSCSPISGHRSVSWYQQTPGQGLQFLFEYFSETQRNKGNFPGRFSGRQFSNSRSEMNVSTLELGDSALYLCASSLGAGGLYNEQFFGPGTRLTVL.

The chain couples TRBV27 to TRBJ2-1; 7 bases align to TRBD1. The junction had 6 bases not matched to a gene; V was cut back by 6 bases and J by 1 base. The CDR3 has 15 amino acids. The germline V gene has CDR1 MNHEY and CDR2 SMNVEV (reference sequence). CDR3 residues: CASRRTGGSYNEQFF. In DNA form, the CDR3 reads TGTGCCAGCAGAAGGACAGGCGGTTCCTACAATGAGCAGTTCTTC.

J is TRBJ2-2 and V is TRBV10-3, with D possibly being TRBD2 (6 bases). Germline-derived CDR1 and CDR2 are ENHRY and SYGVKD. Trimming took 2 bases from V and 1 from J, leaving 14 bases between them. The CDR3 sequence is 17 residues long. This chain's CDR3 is CAISEDRRSGNTGELFF. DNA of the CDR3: TGTGCCATCAGTGAGGATCGGCGTAGCGGGAACACCGGGGAGCTGTTTTTT.

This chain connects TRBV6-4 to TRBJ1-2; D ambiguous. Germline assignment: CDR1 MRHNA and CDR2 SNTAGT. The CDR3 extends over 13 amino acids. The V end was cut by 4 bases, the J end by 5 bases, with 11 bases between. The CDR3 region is CASSVQASYGYTF. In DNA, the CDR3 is TGTGCCAGCAGTGTCCAGGCTTCTTATGGCTACACCTTC.

Written as DNA, the CDR3 is TGTGCCAGTAGCCTGGGACAGGCAAGCTCCTACGAGCAGTACTTC. Protein: CASSLGQASSYEQYF. V gene TRBV19 combines with J gene TRBJ2-7; 8 bases fit TRBD1. From germline, CDR1 is LNHDA and CDR2 SQIVND (reference sequence). V trimming: 6 bases; J trimming: 0 bases; junction bases outside the gene matches: 7. The CDR3 covers 15 residues.

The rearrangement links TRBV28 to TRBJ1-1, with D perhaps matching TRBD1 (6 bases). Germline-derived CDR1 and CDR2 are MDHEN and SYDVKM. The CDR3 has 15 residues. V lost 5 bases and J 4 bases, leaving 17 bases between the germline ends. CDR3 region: CASSRKQGRSTEAFF. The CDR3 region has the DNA TGTGCCAGCAGTCGGAAACAGGGTAGGAGCACTGAAGCTTTCTTT.

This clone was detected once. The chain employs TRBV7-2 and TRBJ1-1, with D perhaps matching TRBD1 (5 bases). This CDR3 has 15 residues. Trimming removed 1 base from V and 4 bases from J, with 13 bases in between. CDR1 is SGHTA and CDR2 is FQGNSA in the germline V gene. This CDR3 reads CASSLGRVGRTEAFF. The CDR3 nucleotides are TGTGCCAGCAGCTTAGGCAGGGTGGGTCGCACTGAAGCTTTCTTT.

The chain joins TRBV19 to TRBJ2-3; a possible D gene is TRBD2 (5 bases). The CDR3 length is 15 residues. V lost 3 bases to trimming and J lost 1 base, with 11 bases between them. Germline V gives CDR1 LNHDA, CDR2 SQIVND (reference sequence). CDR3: CASSMNGKGTDTQYF. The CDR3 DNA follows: TGTGCCAGTAGTATGAACGGGAAGGGCACAGATACGCAGTATTTT.

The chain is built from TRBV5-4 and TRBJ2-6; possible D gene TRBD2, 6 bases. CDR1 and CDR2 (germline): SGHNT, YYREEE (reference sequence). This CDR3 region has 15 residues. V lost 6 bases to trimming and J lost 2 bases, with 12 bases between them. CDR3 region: CASTHSGAGANVLTF. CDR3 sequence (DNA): TGTGCCAGCACCCACTCGGGAGCTGGGGCCAACGTCCTGACTTTC.

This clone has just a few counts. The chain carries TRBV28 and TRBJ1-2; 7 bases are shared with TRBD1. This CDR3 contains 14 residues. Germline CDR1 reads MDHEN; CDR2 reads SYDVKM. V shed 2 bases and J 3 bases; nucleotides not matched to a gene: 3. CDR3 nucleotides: TGTGCCAGCAGTTTAAGGGGGCGGGACTATGGCTACACCTTC. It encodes CASSLRGRDYGYTF.

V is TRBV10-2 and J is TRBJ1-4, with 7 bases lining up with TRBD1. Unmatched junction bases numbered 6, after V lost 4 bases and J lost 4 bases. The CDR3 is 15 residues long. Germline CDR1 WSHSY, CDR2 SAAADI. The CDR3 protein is CASSGTGVFNEKLFF. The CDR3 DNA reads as TGCGCCAGCAGTGGAACAGGGGTCTTTAATGAAAAACTGTTTTTT.

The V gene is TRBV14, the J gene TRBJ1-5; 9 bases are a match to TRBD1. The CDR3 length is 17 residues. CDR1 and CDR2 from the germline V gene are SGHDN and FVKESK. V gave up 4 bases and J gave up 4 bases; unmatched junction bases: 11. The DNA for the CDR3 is TGTGCCAGCAGCCTAGATCCCAACAGGGGGCGGAATCAGCCCCAGCATTTT. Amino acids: CASSLDPNRGRNQPQHF. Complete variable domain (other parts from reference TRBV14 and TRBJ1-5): EAGVTQFPSHSVIEKGQTVTLRCDPISGHDNLYWYRRVMGKEIKFLLHFVKESKQDESGMPNNRFLAERTGGTYSTLKVQPAELEDSGVYFCASSLDPNRGRNQPQHFGDGTRLSIL.

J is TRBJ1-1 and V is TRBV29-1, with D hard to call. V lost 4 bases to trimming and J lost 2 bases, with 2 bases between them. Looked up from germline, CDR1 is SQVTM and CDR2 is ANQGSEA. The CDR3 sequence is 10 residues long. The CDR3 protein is CSVANTEAFF. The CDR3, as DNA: TGCAGCGTTGCTAACACTGAAGCTTTCTTT.

The CDR3 DNA is TGTGCCAGCAGCCAAGATCCTGGACTAGCAATCTACGAGCAGTACTTC. As protein: CASSQDPGLAIYEQYF. This chain uses TRBV4-2 with TRBJ2-7; 8 bases map to TRBD2. CDR1 and CDR2 from the germline V gene are LGHNA and YNFKEQ. The CDR3 has 16 residues. Trimming cost V 0 bases and J 3 bases; bases outside gene matches: 7.

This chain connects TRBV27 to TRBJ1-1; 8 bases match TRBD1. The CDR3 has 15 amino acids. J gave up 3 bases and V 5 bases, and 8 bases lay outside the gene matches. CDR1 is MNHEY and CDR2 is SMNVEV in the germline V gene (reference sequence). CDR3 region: CASSRGQGTYTEAFF. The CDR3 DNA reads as TGTGCCAGCAGTCGAGGACAGGGCACCTACACTGAAGCTTTCTTT.

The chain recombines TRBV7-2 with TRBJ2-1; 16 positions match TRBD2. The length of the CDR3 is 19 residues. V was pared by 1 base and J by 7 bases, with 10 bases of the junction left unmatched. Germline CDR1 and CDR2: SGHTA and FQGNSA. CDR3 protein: CASSLEGTSGGARRNEQFF. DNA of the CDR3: TGTGCCAGCAGCTTAGAGGGGACTAGCGGGGGGGCCAGACGGAATGAGCAGTTCTTC.

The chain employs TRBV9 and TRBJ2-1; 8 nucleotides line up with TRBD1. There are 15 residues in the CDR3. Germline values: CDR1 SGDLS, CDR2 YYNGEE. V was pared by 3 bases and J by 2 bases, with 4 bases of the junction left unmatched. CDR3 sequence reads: CASSAGQGTYNEQFF. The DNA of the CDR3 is TGTGCCAGCAGCGCCGGACAGGGAACCTACAATGAGCAGTTCTTC.

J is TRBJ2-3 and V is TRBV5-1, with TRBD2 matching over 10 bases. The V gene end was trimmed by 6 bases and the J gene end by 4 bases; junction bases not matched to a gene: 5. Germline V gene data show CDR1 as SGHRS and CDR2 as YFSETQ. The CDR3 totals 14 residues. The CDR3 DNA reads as TGCGCCAGCAAGCTAGCGGGAGCATCAGATACGCAGTATTTT. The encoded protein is CASKLAGASDTQYF.

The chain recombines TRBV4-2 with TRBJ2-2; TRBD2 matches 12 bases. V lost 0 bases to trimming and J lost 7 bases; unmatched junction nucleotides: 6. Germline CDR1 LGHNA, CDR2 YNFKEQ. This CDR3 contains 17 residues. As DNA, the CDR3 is TGTGCCAGCAGCCAAGATTCTAGCGGGGGGGCCGTCGGGGAGCTGTTTTTT. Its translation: CASSQDSSGGAVGELFF.